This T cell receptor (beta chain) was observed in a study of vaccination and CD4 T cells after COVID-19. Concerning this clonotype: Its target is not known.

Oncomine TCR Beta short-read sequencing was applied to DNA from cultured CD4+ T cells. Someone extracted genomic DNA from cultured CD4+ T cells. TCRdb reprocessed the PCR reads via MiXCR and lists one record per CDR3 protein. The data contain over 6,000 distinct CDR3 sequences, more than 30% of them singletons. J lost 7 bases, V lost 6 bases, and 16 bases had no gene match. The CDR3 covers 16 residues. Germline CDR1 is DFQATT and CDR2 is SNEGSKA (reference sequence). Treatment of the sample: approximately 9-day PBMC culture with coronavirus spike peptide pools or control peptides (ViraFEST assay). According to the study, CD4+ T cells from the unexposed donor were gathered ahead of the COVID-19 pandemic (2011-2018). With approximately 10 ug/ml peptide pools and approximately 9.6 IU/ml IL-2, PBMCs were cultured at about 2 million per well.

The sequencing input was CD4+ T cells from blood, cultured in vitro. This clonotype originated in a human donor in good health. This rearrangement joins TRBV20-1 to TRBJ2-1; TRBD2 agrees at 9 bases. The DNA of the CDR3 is TGCAGTGCCAAGATCCGTCTAGCGGGATTTTTGAATGAGCAGTTCTTC. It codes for CSAKIRLAGFLNEQFF.